These T cell receptor beta chains were read from a single sample in a study of T cell repertoires in cytomegalovirus infection. TCRdb recomputed calls from the reads with MiXCR, one row per CDR3 protein. The sample holds roughly 500,000 distinct CDR3 sequences, more than 30% seen once. Antigen specificity for these receptors is unknown. Sequencing was performed on cultured PBMCs, taken from culture after CMV antigen stimulation. Receptors originate from a human donor in good health (CMV status not recorded). Some clones in this sample may be carry-over from other donors' samples. The CDR3 runs from the conserved cysteine through the conserved F or W. The D gene is left open where the match is weak. The listing skips clone size in some rows; elsewhere it reads once, few, many or a size class.

d_gene	v_gene	len	abundance	j_gene	CDR3nt	CDR3aa
TRBD1	TRBV7-9	17	few	TRBJ1-1	TGTGCCAGCAGCCTAGTGGGCCGGGGACAGATGAACACTGAAGCTTTCTTT	CASSLVGRGQMNTEAFF
NA	TRBV6-8	11	once	TRBJ2-1	TGTGCCAGCAGCTGGGGGTTCGAGCAGTTCTTC	CASSWGFEQFF
NA	TRBV4-1	14	NA	TRBJ2-3	TGCGCCAGCAGCCAAGATCTGGGAGTGGATACGCAGTATTTT	CASSQDLGVDTQYF
NA	TRBV4-3	14	NA	TRBJ2-2	TGCGCCAGCAGCCAAGGGGGGGGGCCCGGGGAGCTGTTTTTT	CASSQGGGPGELFF
NA	TRBV7-3	16	NA	TRBJ2-1	TGTGCCAGCAGCTTACGTCTGGAGAGCTCCTACAATGAGCAGTTCTTC	CASSLRLESSYNEQFF
TRBD2	TRBV19	15	NA	TRBJ2-2	TGTGCCAGTAGTGTAGCGGGCGGGGGCACCGGGGAGCTGTTTTTT	CASSVAGGGTGELFF
TRBD2	TRBV6-5	16	NA	TRBJ2-1	TGTGCCAGCAGTTATCGGGGACTAGCGCCCTACAATGAGCAGTTCTTC	CASSYRGLAPYNEQFF
TRBD2	TRBV5-1	17	few	TRBJ2-1	TGCGCCAGCAGCTGGGGGACTAGCGGGAGCTCCTACAATGAGCAGTTCTTC	CASSWGTSGSSYNEQFF
NA	TRBV7-3	14	NA	TRBJ2-3	TGTGCCAGCAGCTTAACTAGGGACACAGATACGCAGTATTTT	CASSLTRDTDTQYF
NA	TRBV6-5	13	NA	TRBJ1-2	TGTGCCAGCAGCATGGACAGTCGAGGTGGCTACACCTTC	CASSMDSRGGYTF
TRBD1	TRBV6-2/TRBV6-3	15	few	TRBJ2-7	TGTGCCAGCAGTTTCGCGGGACAGGGGGTTTACGAGCAGTACTTC	CASSFAGQGVYEQYF
NA	TRBV12-3/TRBV12-4	14	NA	TRBJ1-2	TGTGCCAGCACCCCTACTCCGGCCAACTATGGCTACACCTTC	CASTPTPANYGYTF
NA	TRBV6-5	14	NA	TRBJ2-1	TGTGCCAGCAGTTACGAGCGGTACTACAATGAGCAGTTCTTC	CASSYERYYNEQFF
TRBD2	TRBV27	17	NA	TRBJ2-1	TGTGCCAGCAGTTTAAGATTACTAGCGGGAGTAGGCAATGAGCAGTTCTTC	CASSLRLLAGVGNEQFF
NA	TRBV11-2	14	few	TRBJ1-2	TGTGCCAGCAGCTTAGAAAGCGGGATAAGTGGCTACACCTTC	CASSLESGISGYTF
TRBD2	TRBV12-3/TRBV12-4	14	NA	TRBJ2-2	TGTGCCAGCCCTAGCGGGAGTTCCTCCGGGGAGCTGTTTTTT	CASPSGSSSGELFF
NA	TRBV6-1	14	few	TRBJ2-2	TGTGCCAGCAGTTGGAAGGGAATAGCCGGGGAGCTGTTTTTT	CASSWKGIAGELFF